This T cell receptor beta chain was sequenced in a study of blood T cell repertoires in COVID-19. Study summary: The United States, Italy and Spain were the sources of the acute and convalescent COVID-19 samples. Nucleic acid was either cDNA or gDNA, and it came from T cells, B-cell-depleted T cells, or PBMCs.

This CDR3 spans 15 amino acids. Deletions cut 4 bases from V and 8 bases from J, with 19 bases between. From germline, CDR1 is SGHRS and CDR2 YFSETQ. Under the authors' procedure: Nucleated cell number was recorded as an estimate derived from reference gene primer amplification. Assay used: immunoSEQ multiplex PCR; TCRdb lists only in-frame clones, some missing. That table furnishes V, J and clone size, whereas the DNA furnished D and trimming. The sample yields approximately 100,000 clones, around 89% seen once. This chain uses TRBV5-1 with TRBJ2-1, with unresolved D. This receptor was obtained from a human donor with acute or convalescent COVID-19. The donor label of this sample is uncertain. The specimen was peripheral blood. This chain's CDR3 is CASSDATIAAHEQFF. CDR3 nucleotides: TGCGCCAGCAGCGACGCTACAATCGCAGCGCATGAGCAGTTCTTC.